Below, one TCR beta chain is given with its context. Its antigen remains unknown. The sample belongs to a study of T cells in localized non-small cell lung cancer. Only in-frame clones appear in the TCRdb table, and some are missing; sequencing was by immunoSEQ multiplex PCR. The sample consists of about 76,000 clones, approximately 88% of them appearing once. Overall study results and limits: T cell clonality was highest in uninvolved adjacent lung, above tumor. Among blood samples, higher T cell density accompanied longer overall survival.

Germline values: CDR1 MNHEY, CDR2 SVGAGI. The CDR3 loop spans 13 amino acids. Trimming took 10 bases from V and 7 from J; bases not matched to a gene: 10. The V and J genes are TRBV6-5 and TRBJ2-1, with TRBD1 identical over 7 bases. This material consisted of peripheral blood, taken before any cancer treatment. This sequence was found in a female donor over 55 with stage I lung adenocarcinoma. CDR3 sequence: CATSRGLTNEQFF. The CDR3 nucleotides read TGTGCCACCTCGAGGGGGCTAACGAATGAGCAGTTCTTC.